These 29 T cell receptor beta chains share one sample of origin, sequenced in a study of blood T cell repertoires in COVID-19. Profiling relied on immunoSEQ multiplex PCR, and the TCRdb table lists in-frame clones only, not all of them. The sample lists 85,000 to 130,000 clones, roughly 92% occurring once. The sequenced material came from peripheral blood. These receptors came from a man in his 70s with acute or convalescent COVID-19.

The V call is TRBV29-1, the J call TRBJ1-2, with TRBD1 matching 8 bases. After removal of 6 bases from V and 8 bases from J, the junction contained 8 bases not matched to a gene. The CDR3 covers 12 residues. Germline V gene data show CDR1 as SQVTM and CDR2 as ANQGSEA. This chain's CDR3 is CSVETGAGGYTF. For the CDR3, the DNA is TGCAGCGTCGAGACAGGGGCGGGAGGCTACACCTTC. Based on the CDR3 plus reference TRBV29-1 and TRBJ1-2, the full variable domain is SAVISQKPSRDICQRGTSLTIQCQVDSQVTMMFWYRQQPGQSLTLIATANQGSEATYESGFVIDKFPISRPNLTFSTLTVSNMSPEDSSIYLCSVETGAGGYTFGSGTRLTVV.

The chain couples TRBV10-3 to TRBJ1-1; 9 bases fit TRBD1. CDR3 size: 17 residues. V lost 3 bases, J lost 0 bases, and 8 bases stayed unmatched. CDR1 and CDR2 (germline): ENHRY, SYGVKD. CDR3 amino acids: CAISDSGQGMMNTEAFF. The CDR3 DNA reads as TGTGCCATCAGTGACTCCGGACAGGGGATGATGAACACTGAAGCTTTCTTT.

This rearrangement joins TRBV4-3 to TRBJ2-7; D gene ambiguous. The CDR3 is 15 amino acids. Germline values: CDR1 LGHNA, CDR2 YSLEER. V shed 0 bases and J shed 1 base, with 10 bases lying between them. This CDR3 reads CASSQEALPSYEQYF. Here the CDR3 DNA reads TGCGCCAGCAGCCAAGAAGCCTTACCTTCCTACGAGCAGTACTTC.

V and J are TRBV7-2 and TRBJ1-2, with D perhaps matching TRBD1 (6 bases). The CDR3 is 18 residues long. The germline gives CDR1 SGHTA, CDR2 FQGNSA. Deletions cut 1 base from V and 1 base from J, with 19 bases between. CDR3 in DNA: TGTGCCAGCAGCTTAGTCCAGGTTCGGCAGGGGAATAACTATGGCTACACCTTC. Its translation: CASSLVQVRQGNNYGYTF.

This chain links TRBV5-4 with TRBJ2-7; no clear D. CDR1 is SGHNT and CDR2 is YYREEE in the germline V gene (reference sequence). V dropped 1 base and J dropped 6 bases, with 5 bases sitting between them. The CDR3 is 11 residues long. DNA for the CDR3: TGTGCCAGCAGCTTGTTTAGCGAGCAGTACTTC. Its protein product is CASSLFSEQYF. The whole variable domain, filled in from reference TRBV5-4 and TRBJ2-7, reads ETGVTQSPTHLIKTRGQQVTLRCSSQSGHNTVSWYQQALGQGPQFIFQYYREEENGRGNFPPRFSGLQFPNYSSELNVNALELDDSALYLCASSLFSEQYFGPGTRLTVT.

V and J are TRBV19 and TRBJ2-1; 11 bases map to TRBD1. The CDR3 covers 16 residues. The ends lost 6 bases at V and 7 bases at J; junction bases unmatched: 11. Germline assignment: CDR1 LNHDA and CDR2 SQIVND (reference sequence). This CDR3 reads CASRGGRDRGSNEQFF. In DNA form, the CDR3 reads TGTGCCAGTAGAGGGGGCCGGGACAGGGGGTCAAATGAGCAGTTCTTC.

The chain carries TRBV6-5 and TRBJ1-4; 8 bases map to TRBD1. The J segment lost 7 bases and the V segment lost 2 bases, leaving 6 bases of the junction unmatched. Germline lookup yields CDR1 MNHEY and CDR2 SVGAGI. The CDR3 spans 15 residues. CDR3 sequence (DNA): TGTGCCAGCAGTTACCGGACAGGGTTGGGTGAAAAACTGTTTTTT. It yields the protein CASSYRTGLGEKLFF.

The genes are TRBV14 and TRBJ1-2, with a tentative D call TRBD1 (5 bases). V lost 4 bases, J lost 4 bases, and 19 bases lay in between. From germline, CDR1 is SGHDN and CDR2 FVKESK. This CDR3 has 16 amino acids. CDR3 sequence: CASSPLEGRESYGYTF. For the CDR3, the DNA is TGTGCCAGCAGCCCCCTGGAGGGGCGAGAGAGCTATGGCTACACCTTC.

The chain has TRBV12-3 or TRBV12-4 and TRBJ1-2; 8 bases are a match to TRBD1. This CDR3 is built from 13 residues. The ends lost 5 bases at V and 5 bases at J; junction bases unmatched: 4. CDR3 sequence (DNA): TGTGCCAGCAGTAGGGACAGGTTGTATGGCTACACCTTC. Protein product: CASSRDRLYGYTF.

J is TRBJ1-6 and V is TRBV2; D uncertain. CDR3 length: 12 residues. V gave up 4 bases and J gave up 9 bases, with 7 bases separating them. Per germline, CDR1 SNHLY and CDR2 FYNNEI. The CDR3 DNA is TGTGCCAGCAGTGGTGAGCTTTCACCCCTCCACTTT. Translation: CASSGELSPLHF.

The chain links TRBV7-2 to TRBJ1-1; 9 bases fit TRBD1. Germline-derived CDR1 and CDR2 are SGHTA and FQGNSA. The CDR3 spans 13 residues. Losses at the gene ends were 3 bases for V and 5 bases for J; bases not matched to a gene: 1. Here the CDR3 DNA reads TGTGCCAGCAGCTTCGACAGGGGGACTGAAGCTTTCTTT. It translates to CASSFDRGTEAFF.

The chain's CDR3 is CASDEGQGPTGELFF. The DNA for the CDR3 is TGTGCCAGCGACGAGGGACAGGGACCCACCGGGGAGCTGTTTTTT. This sequence joins TRBV6-6 and TRBJ2-2, with TRBD1 identical over 9 bases. Germline V CDR1 and CDR2: MNHNY, SVGAGI (reference sequence). The CDR3 totals 15 residues. J gave up 4 bases and V 8 bases, and 8 bases lay outside the gene matches.

The chain joins TRBV7-9 to TRBJ1-1; 7 bases align to TRBD1. Germline V lookup: CDR1 SEHNR, CDR2 FQNEAQ (reference sequence). The V and J ends lost 5 bases and 5 bases, in that order; junction bases with no gene match: 8. The CDR3 runs to 14 residues. The CDR3 nucleotides read TGTGCCAGCAGCACAGGGACAGCGAGTACTGAAGCTTTCTTT. Residues: CASSTGTASTEAFF.

Written as DNA, the CDR3 is TGTGCCAGCGGCAGCGGGATGAACATTCAGTACTTC. Residues: CASGSGMNIQYF. The gene calls are TRBV28 and TRBJ2-4; 7 nucleotides align to TRBD2. Germline CDR1 MDHEN, CDR2 SYDVKM. Germline trimming cut 8 bases from V and 7 bases from J; bases unmatched to any gene: 5. This CDR3 has 12 amino acids.

This sequence joins TRBV18 and TRBJ1-2; D gene unclear. The CDR3 spans 14 residues. V was cut by 6 bases and J by 4 bases, with 15 bases left in between. Germline CDR1 KGHSH, CDR2 LQKENI. CDR3 amino acids: CASSRTQEFYGYTF. CDR3 DNA: TGTGCCAGCTCCCGAACCCAGGAATTCTATGGCTACACCTTC. Complete variable domain (other parts from reference TRBV18 and TRBJ1-2): NAGVMQNPRHLVRRRGQEARLRCSPMKGHSHVYWYRQLPEEGLKFMVYLQKENIIDESGMPKERFSAEFPKEGPSILRIQQVVRGDSAAYFCASSRTQEFYGYTFGSGTRLTVV.

This clone was seen a single time. The chain uses TRBV19 and TRBJ1-1, with 7 bases fitting TRBD1. CDR3 size: 17 residues. The trim removed 6 bases at V and 4 bases at J, leaving 17 bases unmatched. Germline CDR1 is LNHDA and CDR2 is SQIVND (reference sequence). The CDR3 region is CASSLWGNRGESTEAFF. The CDR3 bases are TGTGCCAGTAGCCTTTGGGGTAACAGGGGAGAAAGCACTGAAGCTTTCTTT.

The chain links TRBV28 to TRBJ1-4; TRBD1 matches at 8 bases. The CDR3 length is 16 residues. Germline CDR1 and CDR2: MDHEN and SYDVKM. V lost 3 bases, J lost 2 bases, and 5 bases stayed unmatched. The CDR3 spells CASSLEDRVTNEKLFF. In DNA, the CDR3 is TGTGCCAGCAGTTTGGAGGACAGGGTTACTAATGAAAAACTGTTTTTT.

This clone has just a few counts. The V call is TRBV7-6, the J call TRBJ2-1; D is possibly TRBD2 (5 bases). Looked up from germline, CDR1 is SGHVS and CDR2 is FNYEAQ. Trimming took off 0 bases at V and 5 bases at J, with 14 bases between the two ends. The CDR3 is 16 amino acids. CDR3 nucleotides: TGTGCCAGCAGCTTAGCGGTGGCCGGGATCAACAATGAGCAGTTCTTC. Translating it yields CASSLAVAGINNEQFF.

The gene calls are TRBV18 and TRBJ1-6; 7 bases align to TRBD1. Germline values: CDR1 KGHSH, CDR2 LQKENI. The CDR3 is 15 amino acids. After removal of 3 bases from V and 6 bases from J, the junction contained 5 bases not matched to a gene. The DNA of the CDR3 is TGTGCCAGCTCACCGACAGGGTCGGCTAATTCACCCCTCCACTTT. Translating it yields CASSPTGSANSPLHF.

The rearrangement joins TRBV10-2 to TRBJ2-7, with 7 bases matching TRBD1. From germline, CDR1 is WSHSY and CDR2 SAAADI. Unmatched junction bases numbered 11, after V lost 3 bases and J lost 3 bases. The length of the CDR3 is 16 residues. In DNA form, the CDR3 reads TGCGCCAGCAGTGATCCGGGACAGCGAGGAGACTACGAGCAGTACTTC. It is translated as CASSDPGQRGDYEQYF.

This sequence joins TRBV7-2 and TRBJ2-7; TRBD2 matches at 8 bases. The CDR3 has 14 residues. The J segment lost 0 bases and the V segment lost 7 bases, leaving 5 bases of the junction unmatched. Germline lookup yields CDR1 SGHTA and CDR2 FQGNSA. CDR3 sequence reads: CASTRGGNSYEQYF. In nucleotides, the CDR3 is TGTGCCAGCACCCGGGGGGGGAACTCCTACGAGCAGTACTTC.

The chain has TRBV29-1 and TRBJ1-1; tentative D call: TRBD1 (5 bases). The CDR3 loop spans 12 amino acids. V lost 5 bases and J 3 bases, leaving 10 bases between the germline ends. Germline CDR1 SQVTM, CDR2 ANQGSEA. Written as DNA, the CDR3 is TGCAGCGTTTTAGCAGGGTACACTGAAGCTTTCTTT. This gives the protein CSVLAGYTEAFF.

The chain joins TRBV5-1 to TRBJ1-1; tentative D call: TRBD1 (5 bases). Trimming took 3 bases from V and 1 from J, leaving 10 bases between them. CDR3 length: 14 amino acids. Per germline, CDR1 SGHRS and CDR2 YFSETQ. CDR3 sequence: CASSSLGGNTEAFF. The CDR3 region has the DNA TGCGCCAGCAGCTCCCTGGGGGGGAACACTGAAGCTTTCTTT.

This chain uses TRBV7-2 with TRBJ2-7, with a possible D match to TRBD1 (6 bases). The CDR3 totals 14 residues. Trimming took 5 bases from V and 2 from J, leaving 13 bases between them. CDR1 is SGHTA and CDR2 is FQGNSA in the germline V gene. The CDR3 here is CASSARDTTYEQYF. In nucleotides, the CDR3 is TGTGCCAGCAGCGCCCGGGACACAACCTACGAGCAGTACTTC.

This chain links TRBV4-2 with TRBJ2-1, with 11 bases matching TRBD2. This CDR3 contains 18 residues. CDR1 and CDR2 (germline): LGHNA, YNFKEQ. The trim removed 1 base at V and 2 bases at J, leaving 7 bases unmatched. The CDR3 loop reads CASSQGTSGSWTYNEQFF. In DNA, the CDR3 is TGTGCCAGCAGCCAAGGAACTAGCGGGAGTTGGACCTACAATGAGCAGTTCTTC.

The J gene is TRBJ2-7, the V gene TRBV6-5; TRBD2 matches 9 bases. CDR1 is MNHEY, CDR2 SVGAGI, per germline. V dropped 2 bases and J dropped 6; count of bases not matched to a gene: 5. The CDR3 has 14 amino acids. In DNA form, the CDR3 reads TGTGCCAGCAGTTACGCGGGAGGGCTAGGCGAGCAGTACTTC. Translation: CASSYAGGLGEQYF.

This sequence joins TRBV6-5 and TRBJ2-1; 12 positions match TRBD2. The V and J ends lost 2 bases and 7 bases, in that order; junction bases with no gene match: 3. The germline gives CDR1 MNHEY, CDR2 SVGAGI. This CDR3 has 15 residues. The CDR3 nucleotides read TGTGCCAGCAGTTACACGACTAGCGGGAGTAATGAGCAGTTCTTC. This encodes CASSYTTSGSNEQFF.

The genes are TRBV11-2 and TRBJ1-1; D might be TRBD1 (6 bases). The germline V and J ends were trimmed by 3 bases and 0 bases, with 8 bases remaining between them. This CDR3 has 14 residues. From germline, CDR1 is SGHAT and CDR2 FQNNGV. The CDR3 sequence: CASSLNRVNTEAFF. The CDR3 nucleotides read TGTGCCAGCAGCTTGAACAGGGTGAACACTGAAGCTTTCTTT.

This chain joins TRBV2 and TRBJ2-1, with D tentatively TRBD1 (5 bases). The CDR3 spans 12 residues. Germline V gene data show CDR1 as SNHLY and CDR2 as FYNNEI. V shed 7 bases and J shed 5 bases, with 9 bases lying between them. CDR3 sequence reads: CASTSRDNEQFF. The CDR3 nucleotides are TGTGCCAGCACTTCCAGGGACAATGAGCAGTTCTTC.